The entry below gives a single T cell receptor (beta chain) sequence along with its context. Antigen: not known. V lost 7 bases and J lost 8, with 17 bases in between. The CDR3 has 14 amino acids. In germline, CDR1 is SEHNR, CDR2 FQNEAQ (reference sequence). The data are from a study of cytomegalovirus exposure and HLA in healthy donors. Study results and caveats: Further analysis, carried out later, found HLA-associated TCR beta chains more clonally expanded than equally common other chains.

PCR employed 60 Vbeta and 13 Jbeta primers. The method was immunoSEQ multiplex PCR; TCRdb's version includes in-frame clones alone and lacks a portion of them. The profile shows tens of thousands of clones, over 70% of them singletons. The chain combines TRBV7-9 with TRBJ1-4; D call uncertain. Material for sequencing was PBMCs. The sequence was obtained from a man aged 18 to 30 in good health and CMV-seropositive. The CDR3 spells CASKISGVGEKLFF. The CDR3 DNA reads TGTGCCAGCAAAATCTCCGGGGTAGGCGAAAAACTGTTTTTT.